Described below is a single T cell receptor beta chain sequence and its context. What antigen it recognizes has not been identified. Base-call qualities are not available, and no considerably larger clone is one nucleotide away. The immunoSEQ Assay was the method used to sequence TCRbeta CDR3 regions. After extraction, genomic DNA underwent amplification by bias-controlled multiplex PCR, followed by high-throughput sequencing. Regarding the original processing steps: To quantify the absolute abundance of every unique TCRbeta CDR3 region, sequences were collapsed and filtered. T cell fraction was estimated by normalizing TCRbeta template counts to usable DNA, which was measured by amplifying reference genes present in all nucleated cells. Repertoire TCRs were annotated as SARS-CoV-2-specific by exact matching of V gene, CDR3 amino acid sequence and J gene to a known reactive TCR set. The reference SARS-CoV-2 TCR set was obtained from MIRA and was filtered for enrichment in COVID-19-positive ImmuneCODE repertoires, whereby public or cross-reactive TCRs were removed. Drawing on the MIRA antigens, annotated TCRs were analysed further at the level of specific ORF or position within ORF. Breadth was defined as the number of annotated unique rearrangements divided by the total number of unique productive rearrangements, and depth was defined as the summed frequency of the annotated unique rearrangements. Two-sided Wilcoxon rank-sum tests were applied when comparing TCR breadth between groups. TCRdb obtained this table from immuneACCESS and retained in-frame rearrangements with V and J assigned. These tables miss some clones; where compared with another copy, unresolved V genes account for less than half of the shortfall, and the remainder is unexplained. V and J calls and clone size are those listed in that table; D and trimming were worked out from the DNA. A total of 250,000 or so clones appear in this sample, 87% of them only once. The ten largest make up about 2.8% of the sample.

These data originate in a study of Ad26.COV2.S vaccination and SARS-CoV-2 variants (dated by TCRdb to about 2021). For the study in its entirety: Donors in the vaccine arm were drawn from COV1001, a multicentre, randomized, double-blind, placebo-controlled phase I-IIa trial testing Ad26.COV2.S in healthy adults. Dosing of Ad26.COV2.S was intramuscular, at either 5x10^10 or 1x10^11 viral particles, delivered as one shot or as two shots spaced 56 days apart. The specificity and breadth of SARS-CoV-2-reactive T cell receptors after Ad26.COV2.S vaccination were assessed by TCRbeta repertoire sequencing. A total of 32 samples were included in the TCR-sequenced set, comprising some 20 Ad26.COV2.S vaccine recipients, 5 placebo recipients and 8 SARS-CoV-2 convalescent individuals. Trial participants were randomized into five groups of five: low-dose or high-dose Ad26.COV2.S given once or twice, or placebo on both occasions. Investigators remained blinded to trial group allocation during experiments and outcome assessment. The full study reports these points: The study lacked the statistical power to compare responses across vaccine doses or regimens. Ad26.COV2.S recipients had higher spike-specific TCR breadth than placebo recipients (P = 0.0014). Vaccine and placebo recipients had comparable non-spike TCR breadth, which fits with the vaccine containing only spike. According to the authors, total T cell responses may have been underestimated by the TCR breadth and depth analyses. After vaccination, spike-specific CD8+ and CD4+ T cell responses were reported to show substantial breadth.

The treatment or condition label, as the study defines it: around 19 received Ad26.COV2.S at low or high dose, single or two shots; 5 received placebo; per-sample allocation not given. For vaccine and placebo recipients, repertoires were sequenced using samples collected on day 63 after the first injection. In Cohort 1b, about 25 adults aged 18-55 years were enrolled at a single site in Boston, USA, between 29 July and 7 August 2020. As a vaccine, Ad26.COV2.S was a replication-incompetent adenovirus type 26 vector that expressed a prefusion-stabilized SARS-CoV-2 spike protein derived from the original Wuhan strain. Taken from cysteine to phenylalanine, the CDR3 has 14 residues. Only the CDR3 part of the read is kept: 42 bases, read in frame from the first base. Trimming removed 1 base from V and 3 bases from J; the gene matches leave 2 bases unexplained. Via the germline V gene (reference sequence), CDR1 is SEHNR and CDR2 FQNEAQ.

Recombination connected TRBV7-9 to TRBJ2-5; 7 bases in the middle match TRBD1. The material was peripheral blood, obtained in a trial of Ad26.COV2.S vaccine versus placebo. The source of this sequence is a person aged 18-65 years who received the Ad26.COV2.S COVID-19 vaccine or a placebo. The CDR3 protein: CASSLGGTEETQYF. The DNA reads TGTGCCAGCAGCTTAGGTGGGACAGAAGAGACCCAGTACTTC.